These T cell receptor beta chains were read from a single sample in a study of spatial heterogeneity in lung cancer. TCRdb independently ran MiXCR on the 5' RACE reads; one entry per CDR3 protein. The table shows just under 95,000 distinct CDR3 sequences, with roughly 12% occurring only once. Material: PBMCs, obtained at surgery. The receptors were gathered from a male donor with early-stage non-small cell lung cancer. Each CDR3 is given with its conserved first and last residue. Each record gives: CDR3 protein, J gene, V gene.

CDR3aa: CSAARDRGLGYTF
j_gene: TRBJ1-2
v_gene: TRBV20-1

CDR3aa: CASMPGQFSGANVLTF
j_gene: TRBJ2-6
v_gene: TRBV6-6

CDR3aa: CASSFTGPTNYGYTF
j_gene: TRBJ1-2
v_gene: TRBV7-2

CDR3aa: CASSRLGTDEAFF
j_gene: TRBJ1-1
v_gene: TRBV4-1

CDR3aa: CASSLAGFPDEKLFF
j_gene: TRBJ1-4
v_gene: TRBV7-9

CDR3aa: CASSEPPGPLPSGANVLTF
j_gene: TRBJ2-6
v_gene: TRBV10-1

CDR3aa: CASSPWTGGNIQYF
j_gene: TRBJ2-4
v_gene: TRBV7-8

CDR3aa: CSVPSGTRAGANVLTF
j_gene: TRBJ2-6
v_gene: TRBV29-1

CDR3aa: CASSYSISNYEQYF
j_gene: TRBJ2-7
v_gene: TRBV6-5

CDR3aa: CASSEGRTTGAQYF
j_gene: TRBJ2-5
v_gene: TRBV10-2

CDR3aa: CASSLAVGTEYNEQFF
j_gene: TRBJ2-1
v_gene: TRBV7-2

CDR3aa: CATSEGGRGNQPQHF
j_gene: TRBJ1-5
v_gene: TRBV24-1

CDR3aa: CASSAPDGAYEQYF
j_gene: TRBJ2-7
v_gene: TRBV2

CDR3aa: CASSLRGGGTDTQYF
j_gene: TRBJ2-3
v_gene: TRBV7-9

CDR3aa: CASSRTVSKETQYF
j_gene: TRBJ2-5
v_gene: TRBV28

CDR3aa: CASSILAGGTDTQYF
j_gene: TRBJ2-3
v_gene: TRBV19

CDR3aa: CASSVPGVVRTEAFF
j_gene: TRBJ1-1
v_gene: TRBV11-1

CDR3aa: CASSLPAPLGQYF
j_gene: TRBJ2-7
v_gene: TRBV28

CDR3aa: CASSLIGGRYEQFF
j_gene: TRBJ2-1
v_gene: TRBV7-3

CDR3aa: CASRFRRDSSYEQYF
j_gene: TRBJ2-7
v_gene: TRBV27

CDR3aa: CASSPIGGRAGQPQHF
j_gene: TRBJ1-5
v_gene: TRBV4-1

CDR3aa: CASSYSARIAGSNTGELFF
j_gene: TRBJ2-2
v_gene: TRBV6-5

CDR3aa: CASSQDGRGLNTEAFF
j_gene: TRBJ1-1
v_gene: TRBV7-2

CDR3aa: CASRKGPLVKETQYF
j_gene: TRBJ2-5
v_gene: TRBV12-3/TRBV12-4

CDR3aa: CSAHPTGGWGTEAFF
j_gene: TRBJ1-1
v_gene: TRBV29-1

CDR3aa: CASSFGARGIGYPQYF
j_gene: TRBJ2-3
v_gene: TRBV28

CDR3aa: CASSDSGSLETQYF
j_gene: TRBJ2-5
v_gene: TRBV25-1

CDR3aa: CASSDAYTEAFF
j_gene: TRBJ1-1
v_gene: TRBV2

CDR3aa: CASSLVRPTTGERSEQFF
j_gene: TRBJ2-1
v_gene: TRBV28

CDR3aa: CASSLWSRTRNTEAFF
j_gene: TRBJ1-1
v_gene: TRBV28

CDR3aa: CSVGSLQGVHEQYF
j_gene: TRBJ2-7
v_gene: TRBV29-1

CDR3aa: CASSPARDSETQYF
j_gene: TRBJ2-5
v_gene: TRBV19

CDR3aa: CASSKGTGHTDTQYF
j_gene: TRBJ2-3
v_gene: TRBV7-2

CDR3aa: CASRTGGQETQYF
j_gene: TRBJ2-5
v_gene: TRBV28

CDR3aa: CASSYGSSGIKLVNEQFF
j_gene: TRBJ2-1
v_gene: TRBV6-2/TRBV6-3

CDR3aa: CASTRDTEAFF
j_gene: TRBJ1-1
v_gene: TRBV6-5

CDR3aa: CASSGGGYQETQYF
j_gene: TRBJ2-5
v_gene: TRBV28

CDR3aa: CASSFWGGTDTQYF
j_gene: TRBJ2-3
v_gene: TRBV12-3/TRBV12-4

CDR3aa: CASRKGTQETQYF
j_gene: TRBJ2-5
v_gene: TRBV7-6

CDR3aa: CATSSGTETETQYF
j_gene: TRBJ2-5
v_gene: TRBV15

CDR3aa: CASSQETGETYNEQFF
j_gene: TRBJ2-1
v_gene: TRBV4-3

CDR3aa: CATSDRDRGDGYTF
j_gene: TRBJ1-2
v_gene: TRBV24-1